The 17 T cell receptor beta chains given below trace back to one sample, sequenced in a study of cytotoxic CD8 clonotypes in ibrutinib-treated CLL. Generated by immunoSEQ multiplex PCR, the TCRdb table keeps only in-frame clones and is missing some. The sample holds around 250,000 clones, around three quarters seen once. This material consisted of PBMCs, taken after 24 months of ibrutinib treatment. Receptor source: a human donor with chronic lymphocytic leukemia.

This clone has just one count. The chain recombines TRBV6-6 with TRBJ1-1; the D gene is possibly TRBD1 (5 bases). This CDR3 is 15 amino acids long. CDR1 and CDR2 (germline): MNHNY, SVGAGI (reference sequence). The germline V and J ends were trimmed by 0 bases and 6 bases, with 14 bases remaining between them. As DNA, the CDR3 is TGTGCCAGCAGTTACTCCGGAGGGGTCGTAGCTGAAGCTTTCTTT. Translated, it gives CASSYSGGVVAEAFF.

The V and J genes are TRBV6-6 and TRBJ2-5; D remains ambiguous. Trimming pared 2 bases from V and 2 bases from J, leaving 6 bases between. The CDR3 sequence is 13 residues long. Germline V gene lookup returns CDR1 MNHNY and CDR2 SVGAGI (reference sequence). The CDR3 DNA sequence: TGTGCCAGCAGTTACGACATACAAGAGACCCAGTACTTC. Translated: CASSYDIQETQYF.

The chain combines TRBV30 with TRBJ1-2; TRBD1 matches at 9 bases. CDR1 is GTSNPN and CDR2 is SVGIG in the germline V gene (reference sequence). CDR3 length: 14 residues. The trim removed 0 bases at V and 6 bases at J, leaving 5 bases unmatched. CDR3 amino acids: CAWSVDRGIDGYTF. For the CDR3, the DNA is TGTGCCTGGAGTGTAGACAGGGGGATAGATGGCTACACCTTC.

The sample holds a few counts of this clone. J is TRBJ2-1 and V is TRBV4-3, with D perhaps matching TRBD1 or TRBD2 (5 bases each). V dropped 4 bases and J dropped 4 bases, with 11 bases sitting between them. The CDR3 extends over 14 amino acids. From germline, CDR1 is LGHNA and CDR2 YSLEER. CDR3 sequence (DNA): TGCGCCAGCAGCCCCGGGGCCACTTACAATGAGCAGTTCTTC. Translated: CASSPGATYNEQFF.

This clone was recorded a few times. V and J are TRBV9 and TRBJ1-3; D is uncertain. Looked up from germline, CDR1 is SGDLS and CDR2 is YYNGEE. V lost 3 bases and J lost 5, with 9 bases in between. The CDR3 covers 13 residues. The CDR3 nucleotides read TGTGCCAGCAGCGAAGACGGGAGAAACACCATATATTTT. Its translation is CASSEDGRNTIYF.

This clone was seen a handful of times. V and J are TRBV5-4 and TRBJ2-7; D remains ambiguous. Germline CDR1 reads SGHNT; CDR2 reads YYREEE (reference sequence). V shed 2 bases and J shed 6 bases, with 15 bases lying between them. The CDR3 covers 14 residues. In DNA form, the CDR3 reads TGTGCCAGCAGCTTACAAGGCCCTACCCGCGAGCAGTACTTC. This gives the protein CASSLQGPTREQYF.

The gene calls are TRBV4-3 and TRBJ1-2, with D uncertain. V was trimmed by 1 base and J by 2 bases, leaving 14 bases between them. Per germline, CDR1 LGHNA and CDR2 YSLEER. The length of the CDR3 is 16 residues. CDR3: CASSQAIRTENYGYTF. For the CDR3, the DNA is TGCGCCAGCAGCCAAGCGATTAGGACGGAGAACTATGGCTACACCTTC.

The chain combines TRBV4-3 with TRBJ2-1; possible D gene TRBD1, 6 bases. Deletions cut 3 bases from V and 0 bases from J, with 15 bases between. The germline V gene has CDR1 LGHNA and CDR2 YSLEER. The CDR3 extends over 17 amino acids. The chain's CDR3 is CASSHSGHYSSYNEQFF. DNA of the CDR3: TGCGCCAGCAGCCACTCGGGACATTATAGCTCCTACAATGAGCAGTTCTTC.

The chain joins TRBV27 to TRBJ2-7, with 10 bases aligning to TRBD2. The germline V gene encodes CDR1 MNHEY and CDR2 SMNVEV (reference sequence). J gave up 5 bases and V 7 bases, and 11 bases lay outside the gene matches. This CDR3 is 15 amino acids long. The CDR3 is CASIRSLAGVNEQYF. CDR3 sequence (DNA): TGTGCCAGCATAAGAAGTCTAGCGGGAGTCAACGAGCAGTACTTC.

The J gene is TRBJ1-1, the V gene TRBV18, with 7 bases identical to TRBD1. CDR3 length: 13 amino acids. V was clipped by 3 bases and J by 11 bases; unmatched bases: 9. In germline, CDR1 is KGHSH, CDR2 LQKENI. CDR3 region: CASSPTEQGFAFF. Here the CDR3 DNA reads TGTGCCAGCTCACCGACTGAACAGGGGTTCGCTTTCTTT.

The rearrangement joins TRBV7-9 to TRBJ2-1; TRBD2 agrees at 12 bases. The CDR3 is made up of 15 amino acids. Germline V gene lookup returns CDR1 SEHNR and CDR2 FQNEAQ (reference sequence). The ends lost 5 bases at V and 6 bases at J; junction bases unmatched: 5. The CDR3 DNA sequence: TGTGCCAGCAGCCTAGGACTAGCGGGGCGCAATGAGCAGTTCTTC. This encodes CASSLGLAGRNEQFF.

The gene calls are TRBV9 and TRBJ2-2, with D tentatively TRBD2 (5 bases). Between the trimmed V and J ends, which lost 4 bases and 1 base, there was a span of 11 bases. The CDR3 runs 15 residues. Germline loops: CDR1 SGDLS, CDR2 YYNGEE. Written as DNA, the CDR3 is TGTGCCAGCAGCCCCGGGGTAGTGAACACCGGGGAGCTGTTTTTT. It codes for CASSPGVVNTGELFF.

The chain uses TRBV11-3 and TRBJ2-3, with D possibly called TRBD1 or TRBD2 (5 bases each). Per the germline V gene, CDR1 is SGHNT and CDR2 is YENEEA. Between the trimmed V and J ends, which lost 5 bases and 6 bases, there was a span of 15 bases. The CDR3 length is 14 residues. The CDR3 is CASSPGPAQDTQYF. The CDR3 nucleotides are TGTGCCAGCAGCCCGGGACCCGCTCAGGATACGCAGTATTTT.

The CDR3 DNA reads as TGTGCCAGCAGTGAATTTCGGGGTAGCAATCAGCCCCAGCATTTT. Protein product: CASSEFRGSNQPQHF. The chain joins TRBV6-1 to TRBJ1-5; D is unclear. CDR1 and CDR2 from the germline V gene are MNHNS and SASEGT. Trimming left V 2 bases short and J 0 bases short, with 8 bases between. This CDR3 is built from 15 residues.

Here the CDR3 reads CASSPQWAGGLNTGELFF. As DNA, the CDR3 is TGCGCCAGCAGCCCCCAATGGGCGGGAGGGCTTAACACCGGGGAGCTGTTTTTT. The chain has TRBV4-3 and TRBJ2-2; TRBD2 aligns across 9 bases. Germline trimming cut 4 bases from V and 2 bases from J; bases unmatched to any gene: 11. The CDR3 is 18 residues long. From germline, CDR1 is LGHNA and CDR2 YSLEER.

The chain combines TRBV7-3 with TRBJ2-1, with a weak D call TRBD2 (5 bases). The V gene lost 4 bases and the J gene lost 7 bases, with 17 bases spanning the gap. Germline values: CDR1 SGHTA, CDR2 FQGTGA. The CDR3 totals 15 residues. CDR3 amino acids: CASSSQDSPDNEQFF. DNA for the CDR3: TGTGCCAGCAGCTCCCAGGACTCACCGGATAATGAGCAGTTCTTC.

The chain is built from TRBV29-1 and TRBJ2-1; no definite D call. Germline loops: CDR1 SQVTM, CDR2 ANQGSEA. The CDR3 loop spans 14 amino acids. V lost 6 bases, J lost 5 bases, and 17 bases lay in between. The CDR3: CSVKGFELHNEQFF. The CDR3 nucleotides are TGCAGCGTAAAGGGATTCGAGCTTCACAATGAGCAGTTCTTC.